The 18 T cell receptor beta chains given below trace back to one sample, sequenced in a study of radiation and T cells in renal cell carcinoma. Time point in this sample: blood 2 weeks post-SBRT. Treatment here: 15 Gy SBRT to primary tumor, nephrectomy 4 weeks later. Data came from immunoSEQ multiplex PCR; TCRdb stores just in-frame clones and leaves some out. Of around 120,000 clones listed, 70% to 90% are singletons. Sequences were derived from blood, sampled from a patient whose treatment included radiotherapy and nephrectomy. All receptors derive from a woman aged 55-69 years with renal cell carcinoma.

This clone occurred a few times. The chain uses TRBV2 and TRBJ1-1, with a tentative D call TRBD1 (5 bases). V was shortened by 6 bases and J by 7 bases, with 12 bases between the two germline ends. CDR1 SNHLY and CDR2 FYNNEI come from the germline V gene. There are 12 residues in the CDR3. DNA for the CDR3: TGTGCCAGCAGCCTACAGGCCATTGAAGCTTTCTTT. Its translation is CASSLQAIEAFF.

The genes are TRBV7-2 and TRBJ2-3; TRBD2 aligns across 7 bases. CDR1 and CDR2 from the germline V gene are SGHTA and FQGNSA. This CDR3 comprises 18 residues. The V and J ends lost 3 bases and 0 bases, in that order; junction bases with no gene match: 12. The CDR3 sequence: CASSFVYGGSVSTDTQYF. The CDR3 nucleotides read TGTGCCAGCAGCTTCGTCTACGGCGGGAGTGTTAGCACAGATACGCAGTATTTT.

In its sample, this clone was seen many times. The rearrangement joins TRBV7-3 to TRBJ1-5, with D possibly matching TRBD1 (5 bases). Germline V gene sequence: CDR1 SGHTA, CDR2 FQGTGA. Trimming stripped 1 base from V and 5 bases from J, with 6 bases between. The CDR3 consists of 13 residues. CDR3 sequence reads: CASSLIGDQPQHF. The CDR3 DNA follows: TGTGCCAGCAGCTTAATAGGGGATCAGCCCCAGCATTTT.

The rearrangement links TRBV20-1 to TRBJ1-4; D ambiguous. The CDR3 totals 10 residues. Per the germline V gene, CDR1 is DFQATT and CDR2 is SNEGSKA (reference sequence). Trimming removed 6 bases from V and 5 bases from J, with 4 bases in between. The CDR3 is CSAQNEKLFF. The CDR3 DNA reads TGCAGTGCCCAAAATGAAAAACTGTTTTTT.

The chain recombines TRBV18 with TRBJ2-7; D unclear. This CDR3 contains 15 residues. V dropped 3 bases and J dropped 3 bases, with 15 bases sitting between them. Germline CDR1 KGHSH, CDR2 LQKENI. This CDR3 is CASSPRSASGYEQYF. The DNA for the CDR3 is TGTGCCAGCTCACCCCGGAGTGCATCCGGCTACGAGCAGTACTTC.

The chain is built from TRBV27 and TRBJ2-7, with 8 positions matching TRBD2. The germline gives CDR1 MNHEY, CDR2 SMNVEV (reference sequence). Unmatched junction bases numbered 4, after V lost 3 bases and J lost 6 bases. CDR3 size: 13 residues. In nucleotides, the CDR3 is TGTGCCAGCAGTTTCGGGGGGGTAGGCGAGCAGTACTTC. Translated, it gives CASSFGGVGEQYF.

This chain connects TRBV7-9 to TRBJ1-4; no firm D call. The CDR3 consists of 15 residues. V shed 4 bases and J shed 4 bases, with 13 bases lying between them. The germline CDR1 and CDR2 sequences are SEHNR and FQNEAQ (reference sequence). The CDR3 sequence is CASSSAVLFNEKLFF. The CDR3 region has the DNA TGTGCCAGCAGCTCAGCGGTACTTTTTAATGAAAAACTGTTTTTT.

The rearrangement uses TRBV10-2 and TRBJ2-7, with D possibly being TRBD1 (7 bases). This CDR3 spans 15 amino acids. Germline V gene data show CDR1 as WSHSY and CDR2 as SAAADI. Trimming removed 6 bases from V and 4 bases from J, with 19 bases in between. The CDR3 protein is CASSLGQGGRYEQYF. CDR3 nucleotides: TGCGCCAGCAGCCTAGGTCAGGGGGGTAGGTACGAGCAGTACTTC.

This chain connects TRBV5-1 to TRBJ2-3, with 14 bases lining up with TRBD2. Germline CDR1 is SGHRS and CDR2 is YFSETQ. The CDR3 totals 18 residues. V lost 0 bases to trimming and J lost 0 bases; unmatched junction nucleotides: 3. The CDR3 nucleotides read TGCGCCAGCAGCTTGGGACTAGCGGGGGGGCCGAGCACAGATACGCAGTATTTT. It yields the protein CASSLGLAGGPSTDTQYF.

The chain joins TRBV7-2 to TRBJ2-1; TRBD1 matches 11 bases. J lost 4 bases, V lost 4 bases, and 3 bases had no gene match. The CDR3 runs to 15 residues. The germline V gene has CDR1 SGHTA and CDR2 FQGNSA. The CDR3 loop is CASSSGQGAYNEQFF. In nucleotides, the CDR3 is TGTGCCAGCAGCTCAGGACAGGGGGCTTACAATGAGCAGTTCTTC.

This clone showed up just a few times. The CDR3 loop is CASSHPTGGNYGYTF. The CDR3 DNA follows: TGCGCCAGCAGCCACCCGACAGGGGGCAACTATGGCTACACCTTC. The chain recombines TRBV4-1 with TRBJ1-2; TRBD1 matches at 10 bases. The germline gives CDR1 MGHRA, CDR2 YSYEKL. This CDR3 comprises 15 residues. V lost 3 bases to trimming and J lost 2 bases; unmatched junction nucleotides: 3.

This sequence joins TRBV7-2 and TRBJ1-2; TRBD1 is a possible D gene (6 bases). Germline V gene lookup returns CDR1 SGHTA and CDR2 FQGNSA. Trimming cost V 3 bases and J 1 base, with 12 bases left between them. This CDR3 comprises 15 residues. CDR3 residues: CASSLAGQLNYGYTF. The DNA of the CDR3 is TGTGCCAGCAGCTTGGCCGGACAGCTTAACTATGGCTACACCTTC.

The chain links TRBV10-1 to TRBJ2-1; TRBD2 matches 10 bases. The V gene end was trimmed by 7 bases and the J gene end by 4 bases; junction bases not matched to a gene: 4. The CDR3 length is 14 residues. Germline-derived CDR1 and CDR2 are WNHNN and SYGVQD (reference sequence). The CDR3 here is CASNGTSEYNEQFF. The CDR3, as DNA: TGCGCCAGCAATGGGACTAGCGAGTACAATGAGCAGTTCTTC.

The chain couples TRBV25-1 to TRBJ1-2, with TRBD1 as a possible D gene (5 bases). The germline V and J ends were trimmed by 1 base and 4 bases, with 13 bases remaining between them. This CDR3 is built from 15 residues. In germline, CDR1 is MGHDK, CDR2 SYGVNS. The CDR3 reads CASSEFQGAGYGYTF. CDR3 coding DNA: TGTGCCAGCAGTGAATTTCAGGGCGCAGGCTATGGCTACACCTTC.

This chain uses TRBV6-5 with TRBJ2-5, with 7 bases aligning to TRBD1. Looked up from germline, CDR1 is MNHEY and CDR2 is SVGAGI. CDR3 length: 14 amino acids. After removal of 6 bases from V and 1 base from J, the junction contained 5 bases not matched to a gene. The CDR3 region has the DNA TGTGCCAGCAGCTTACGGGACAGCCAAGAGACCCAGTACTTC. Its translation is CASSLRDSQETQYF.

The chain joins TRBV5-4 to TRBJ1-1, with a tentative D call TRBD1 (5 bases). The V end lost 0 bases, the J end lost 5 bases, and 5 bases lay between the germline ends. This CDR3 contains 12 residues. Germline lookup yields CDR1 SGHNT and CDR2 YYREEE (reference sequence). CDR3: CASSLDRTEAFF. CDR3 DNA sequence: TGTGCCAGCAGCTTGGACAGGACTGAAGCTTTCTTT.

The chain employs TRBV28 and TRBJ2-7, with TRBD2 as a possible D gene (6 bases). Trimming cost V 10 bases and J 0 bases, with 10 bases left between them. The CDR3 length is 12 residues. Germline values: CDR1 MDHEN, CDR2 SYDVKM. CDR3: CATTGGSYEQYF. Here the CDR3 DNA reads TGTGCCACCACCGGGGGCTCCTACGAGCAGTACTTC.

The J gene is TRBJ2-7, the V gene TRBV6-1, with 8 bases that match TRBD1. Trimming at V came to 8 bases and at J to 6 bases, leaving 3 bases not matched to a gene. The CDR3 sequence is 11 residues long. CDR1 and CDR2 from the germline V gene are MNHNS and SASEGT. The CDR3 is CASGQGAEQYF. Written as DNA, the CDR3 is TGTGCCAGCGGACAGGGTGCCGAGCAGTACTTC.